This TCR beta chain is from a study of shared clonotypes between healthy human individuals. General observations from the study: Blood alone was sampled, and tissue repertoires likely differ.

V lost 3 bases and J lost 5; bases outside the gene matches: 10. Looked up from germline, CDR1 is GTSNPN and CDR2 is SVGIG (reference sequence). The length of the CDR3 is 15 residues. Note on this clone: Its antigen is undetermined.

Using immunoSEQ multiplex PCR, the repertoire was profiled, and TCRdb retains in-frame clones only, with some absent. Seen here are 2 million to 3 million clones, around nine tenths observed once, and the top ten hold roughly 0.13%. This chain links TRBV30 with TRBJ2-5; 9 nucleotides match TRBD1. The specimen sequenced was naive CD4+ T cells sorted from blood. Subset described: CD45RA+ positively selected. This TCR was sampled from a man aged 18 to 29 in good health. CDR3 region: CAWSAGTGSQETQYF. DNA of the CDR3: TGTGCCTGGAGCGCCGGGACAGGGTCGCAGGAGACCCAGTACTTC. Supplemented by reference TRBV30 and TRBJ2-5, the full variable domain reads SQTIHQWPATLVQPVGSPLSLECTVEGTSNPNLYWYRQAAGRGLQLLFYSVGIGQISSEVPQNLSASRPQDRQFILSSKKLLLSDSGFYLCAWSAGTGSQETQYFGPGTRLLVL.